This TCR beta chain comes out of a study of cytomegalovirus exposure and HLA in healthy donors. This clone was seen more than once but under ten times. Researchers ran the PCR with 60 Vbeta and 13 Jbeta primers. Generated by immunoSEQ multiplex PCR, the TCRdb table keeps only in-frame clones and is missing some. The sample shows 99,000 or so clones, about 12% of them seen only once. This CDR3 spans 12 amino acids. Between the trimmed V and J ends, which lost 7 bases and 7 bases, there was a span of 13 bases. Germline V gene lookup returns CDR1 LNHDA and CDR2 SQIVND (reference sequence). The sequencing sample was made of PBMCs. This receptor was identified in a man between 40 and 49 years old in good health and CMV-seropositive. This chain uses TRBV19 with TRBJ1-1; D is unclear. The CDR3 region is CASKRAPLEAFF. The CDR3 DNA reads as TGTGCCAGTAAACGAGCGCCGCTTGAAGCTTTCTTT.